This T cell receptor (beta chain) came from a study of blood T cell repertoires in COVID-19. Study-level background: Collection of acute and convalescent COVID-19 samples took place in the United States, Italy and Spain. Sources were T cells, B-cell-depleted T cells, or PBMCs; the material itself was cDNA or gDNA.

This clone was seen a few times. Assay used: immunoSEQ multiplex PCR; TCRdb lists only in-frame clones, some missing. The sample lists roughly 330,000 clones, approximately 90% occurring once. Participants' reported clinical history set cohort assignment. Trimming stripped 2 bases from V and 6 bases from J, with 19 bases between. This CDR3 spans 16 amino acids. Germline V lookup: CDR1 MGHDK, CDR2 SYGVNS. This TCR was sampled from a woman aged 25 to 39 who had recovered from COVID-19. Sequencing was done on a sample of PBMCs or T cells enriched from blood (not recorded which). The chain links TRBV25-1 to TRBJ1-1; no reliable D call. The CDR3 loop reads CASSETLGVHSSEAFF. CDR3 bases: TGTGCCAGCAGTGAAACACTAGGAGTACACTCATCTGAAGCTTTCTTT. The full variable domain, rest sourced from reference TRBV25-1 and TRBJ1-1, is EADIYQTPRYLVIGTGKKITLECSQTMGHDKMYWYQQDPGMELHLIHYSYGVNSTEKGDLSSESTVSRIRTEHFPLTLESARPSHTSQYLCASSETLGVHSSEAFFGQGTRLTVV.